The subject of this entry is one T cell receptor (beta chain). The sample originates from a study of blood T cell repertoires in COVID-19. CDR3 size: 13 residues. The germline gives CDR1 LGHDT, CDR2 YNNKEL (reference sequence). Trimming cost V 4 bases and J 4 bases, with 10 bases left between them. Method: immunoSEQ multiplex PCR; TCRdb's copy keeps in-frame clones and lacks some. The sample shows some 130,000 clones, more than 70% of them seen only once. Specimen: peripheral blood. The clonotype was recovered from a middle-aged man with acute or convalescent COVID-19. The V gene is TRBV3-1 (or the pseudogene TRBV3-2), the J gene TRBJ1-2; weak D call: TRBD1 (5 bases). CDR3 in amino acids: CASSRGVLYGYTF. CDR3 nucleotide sequence: TGTGCCAGCAGCCGGGGGGTCCTCTATGGCTACACCTTC.